This T cell receptor beta chain is drawn from a study of shared T cell receptors in the human thymus. CDR1 is SNHLY, CDR2 FYNNEI, per germline. This CDR3 contains 17 residues. V shed 8 bases and J shed 3 bases, with 23 bases lying between them. Here immunoSEQ multiplex PCR was the method, and the copy in TCRdb shows in-frame clones only, minus some. The sample lists roughly 710,000 clones; approximately 85% were seen once. A further study also used this sample, focusing on human thymus T cells.

The TCR originated in a girl less than two years old with a congenital heart defect. The rearrangement joins TRBV2 to TRBJ1-3, with D perhaps matching TRBD1 (6 bases). Sequenced: thymocytes. This chain's CDR3 is CASSGYRLQGFGNTIYF. In nucleotides, the CDR3 is TGTGCCAGCTCAGGCTATCGATTACAGGGATTTGGAAACACCATATATTTT.